The present TCR beta chain was sequenced within a study of T cell repertoires in cytomegalovirus infection. Study information: Indicated by public TCR beta signatures were CMV infection and matching HLA type.

Points on this clonotype: The antigen is unknown.

Germline V gene data show CDR1 as SGHAT and CDR2 as FQNNGV. V shed 2 bases and J 8 bases; nucleotides not matched to a gene: 3. The CDR3 totals 13 residues. Study outcomes and limitations: What dominated the ex vivo response were HLA-C-restricted CMV-specific TCR beta clonotypes.

Each CDR3 protein gets one entry after TCRdb re-called the reads with MiXCR. The data show about 680,000 distinct CDR3 sequences, approximately 25% seen once. Material for sequencing was CD8+ T cells from PBMCs. V and J are TRBV11-2 and TRBJ2-1; 7 nucleotides agree with TRBD1. The source is a human donor in good health (CMV status not recorded). Some clones in this sample may be carry-over from other donors' samples. The CDR3 is CASSLPGTDEQFF. Here the CDR3 DNA reads TGTGCCAGCAGCTTACCAGGGACAGATGAGCAGTTCTTC.